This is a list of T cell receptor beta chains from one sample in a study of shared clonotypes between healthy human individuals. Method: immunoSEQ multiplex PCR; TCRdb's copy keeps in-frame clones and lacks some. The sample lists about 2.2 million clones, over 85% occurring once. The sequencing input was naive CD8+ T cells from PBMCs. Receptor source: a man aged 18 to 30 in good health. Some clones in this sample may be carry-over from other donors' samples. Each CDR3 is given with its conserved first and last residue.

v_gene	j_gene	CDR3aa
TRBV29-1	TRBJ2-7	CSVEEPRQSSYEQYF
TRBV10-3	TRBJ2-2	CAISEVTSTGELFF
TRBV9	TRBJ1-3	CASSLRLDGQTGNTIYF
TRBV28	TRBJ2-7	CASSPSAGVVNEQYF
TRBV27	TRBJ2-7	CASSLDGSSYEQYF
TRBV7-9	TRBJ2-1	CASSRPVGNEQFF
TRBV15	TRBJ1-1	CATSDPRDLNTEAFF
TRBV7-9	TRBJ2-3	CASSSRWDRTDTQYF
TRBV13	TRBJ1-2	CASSNRQSPVGYTF
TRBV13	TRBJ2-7	CASSLGYRTYEQYF
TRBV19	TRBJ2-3	CASSIAIGGSTDTQYF
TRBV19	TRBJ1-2	CASSIGTNYGYTF
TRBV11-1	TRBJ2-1	CASSLSTSSVYNEQFF
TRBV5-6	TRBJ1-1	CASSPQPGNTEAFF